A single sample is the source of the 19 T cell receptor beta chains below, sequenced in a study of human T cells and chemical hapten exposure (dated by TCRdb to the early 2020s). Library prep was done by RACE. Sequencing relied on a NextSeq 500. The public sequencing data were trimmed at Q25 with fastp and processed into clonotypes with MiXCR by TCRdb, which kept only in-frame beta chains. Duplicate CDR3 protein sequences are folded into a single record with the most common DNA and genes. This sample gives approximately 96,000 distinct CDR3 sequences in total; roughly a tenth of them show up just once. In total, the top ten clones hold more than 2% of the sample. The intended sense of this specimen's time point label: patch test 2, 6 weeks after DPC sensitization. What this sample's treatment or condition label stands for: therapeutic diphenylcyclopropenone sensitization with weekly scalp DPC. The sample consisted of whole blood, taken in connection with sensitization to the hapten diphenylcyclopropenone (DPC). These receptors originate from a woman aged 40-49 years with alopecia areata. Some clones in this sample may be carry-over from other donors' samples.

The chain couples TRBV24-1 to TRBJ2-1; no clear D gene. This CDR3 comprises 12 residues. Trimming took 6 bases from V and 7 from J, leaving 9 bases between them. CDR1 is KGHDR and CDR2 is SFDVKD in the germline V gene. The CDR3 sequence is CATSPDGNEQFF. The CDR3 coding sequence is TGTGCCACCAGTCCCGACGGTAATGAGCAGTTCTTC.

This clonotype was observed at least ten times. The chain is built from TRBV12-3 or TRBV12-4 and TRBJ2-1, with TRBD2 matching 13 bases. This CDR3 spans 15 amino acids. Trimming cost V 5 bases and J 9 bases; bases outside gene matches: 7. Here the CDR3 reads CASSPGTSGTVEQFF. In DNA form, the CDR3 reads TGTGCCAGCAGTCCCGGGACTAGCGGGACTGTTGAGCAGTTCTTC.

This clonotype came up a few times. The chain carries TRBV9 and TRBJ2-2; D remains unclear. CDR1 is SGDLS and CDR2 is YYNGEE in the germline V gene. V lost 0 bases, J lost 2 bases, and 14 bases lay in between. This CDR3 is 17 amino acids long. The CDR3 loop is CASSVGVWEFNTGELFF. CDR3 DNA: TGTGCCAGCAGCGTAGGAGTGTGGGAATTTAACACCGGGGAGCTGTTTTTT. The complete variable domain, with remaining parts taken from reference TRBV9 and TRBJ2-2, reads DSGVTQTPKHLITATGQRVTLRCSPRSGDLSVYWYQQSLDQGLQFLIQYYNGEERAKGNILERFSAQQFPDLHSELNLSSLELGDSALYFCASSVGVWEFNTGELFFGEGSRLTVL.

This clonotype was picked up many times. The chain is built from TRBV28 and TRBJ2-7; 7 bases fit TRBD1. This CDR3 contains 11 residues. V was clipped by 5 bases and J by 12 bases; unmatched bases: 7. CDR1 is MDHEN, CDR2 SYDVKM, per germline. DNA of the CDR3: TGTGCCAGCAGTACACCCCGGGACAGGTACTTC. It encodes CASSTPRDRYF.

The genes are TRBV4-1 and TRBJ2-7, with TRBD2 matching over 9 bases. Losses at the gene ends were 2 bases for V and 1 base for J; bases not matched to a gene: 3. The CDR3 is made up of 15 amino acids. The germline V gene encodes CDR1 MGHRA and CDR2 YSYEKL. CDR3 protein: CASSQYSGSSYEQYF. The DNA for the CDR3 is TGCGCCAGCAGCCAATATAGCGGGAGTTCCTACGAGCAGTACTTC.

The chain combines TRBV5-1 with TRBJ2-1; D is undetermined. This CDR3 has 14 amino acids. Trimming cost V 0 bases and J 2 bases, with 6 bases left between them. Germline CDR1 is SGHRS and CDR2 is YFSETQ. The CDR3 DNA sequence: TGCGCCAGCAGCTTGGTGGCAGCCTACAATGAGCAGTTCTTC. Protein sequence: CASSLVAAYNEQFF.

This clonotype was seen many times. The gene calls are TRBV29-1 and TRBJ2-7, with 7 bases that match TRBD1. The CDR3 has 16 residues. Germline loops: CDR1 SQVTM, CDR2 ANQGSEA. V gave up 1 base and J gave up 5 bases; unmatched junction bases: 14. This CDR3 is CSVEVPRTGSFDEQYF. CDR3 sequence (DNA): TGCAGCGTTGAAGTCCCCCGGACAGGTTCGTTCGACGAGCAGTACTTC.

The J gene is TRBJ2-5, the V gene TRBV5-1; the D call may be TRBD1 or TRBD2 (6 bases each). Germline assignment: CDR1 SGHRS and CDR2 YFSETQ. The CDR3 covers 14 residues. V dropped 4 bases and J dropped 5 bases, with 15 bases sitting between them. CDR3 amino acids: CASSPSGAGETQYF. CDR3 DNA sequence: TGCGCCAGCAGCCCCTCGGGGGCGGGGGAGACCCAGTACTTC. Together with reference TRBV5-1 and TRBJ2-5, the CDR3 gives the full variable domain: KAGVTQTPRYLIKTRGQQVTLSCSPISGHRSVSWYQQTPGQGLQFLFEYFSETQRNKGNFPGRFSGRQFSNSRSEMNVSTLELGDSALYLCASSPSGAGETQYFGPGTRLLVL.

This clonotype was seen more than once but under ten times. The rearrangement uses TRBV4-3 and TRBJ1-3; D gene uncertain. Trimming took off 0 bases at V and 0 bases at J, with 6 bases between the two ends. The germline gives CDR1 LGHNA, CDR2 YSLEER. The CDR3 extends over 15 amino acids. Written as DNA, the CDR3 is TGCGCCAGCAGCCAAGATTTCAGCTCTGGAAACACCATATATTTT. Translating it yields CASSQDFSSGNTIYF.

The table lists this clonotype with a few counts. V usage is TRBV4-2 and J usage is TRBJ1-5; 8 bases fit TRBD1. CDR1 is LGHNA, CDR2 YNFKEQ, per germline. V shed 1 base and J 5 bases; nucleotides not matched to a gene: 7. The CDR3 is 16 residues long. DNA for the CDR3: TGTGCCAGCAGCCAAGTCGGACAGGGAGGATATCAGCCCCAGCATTTT. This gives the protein CASSQVGQGGYQPQHF.

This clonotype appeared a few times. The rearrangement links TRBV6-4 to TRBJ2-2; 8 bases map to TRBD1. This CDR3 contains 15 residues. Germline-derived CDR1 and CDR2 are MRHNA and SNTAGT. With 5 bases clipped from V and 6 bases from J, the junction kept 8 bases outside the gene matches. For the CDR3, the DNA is TGTGCCAGCAGTCAAGGACAGGGTCGGGCCGGGGAGCTGTTTTTT. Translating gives CASSQGQGRAGELFF.

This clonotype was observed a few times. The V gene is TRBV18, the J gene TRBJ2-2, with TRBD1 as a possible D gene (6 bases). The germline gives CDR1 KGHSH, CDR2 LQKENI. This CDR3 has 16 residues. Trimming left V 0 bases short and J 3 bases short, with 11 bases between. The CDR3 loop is CASSPPGAGDTGELFF. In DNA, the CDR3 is TGTGCCAGCTCACCACCGGGGGCCGGAGACACCGGGGAGCTGTTTTTT.

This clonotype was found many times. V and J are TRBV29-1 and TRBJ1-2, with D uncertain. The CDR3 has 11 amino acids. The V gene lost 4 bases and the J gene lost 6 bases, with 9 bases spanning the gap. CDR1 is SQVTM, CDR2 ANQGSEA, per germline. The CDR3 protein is CSVVTEHGYTF. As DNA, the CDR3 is TGCAGCGTTGTAACGGAGCATGGCTACACCTTC.

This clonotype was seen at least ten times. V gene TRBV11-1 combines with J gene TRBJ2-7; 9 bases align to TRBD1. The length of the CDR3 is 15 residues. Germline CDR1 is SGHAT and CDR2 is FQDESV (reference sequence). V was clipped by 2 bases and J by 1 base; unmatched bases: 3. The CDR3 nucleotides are TGTGCCAGCAGCTTAAACAGGGGGCGGTCCTACGAGCAGTACTTC. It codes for CASSLNRGRSYEQYF.

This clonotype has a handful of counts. The CDR3 nucleotides are TGTGCCACCAGCACCCTTGGGACTAGCGGGAAGGATGAGCAGTTCTTC. Translation gives CATSTLGTSGKDEQFF. J is TRBJ2-1 and V is TRBV15; 13 bases map to TRBD2. CDR1 and CDR2 (germline): LNHNV, YYDKDF (reference sequence). V lost 4 bases and J lost 8; bases outside the gene matches: 8. CDR3 length equals 16 residues.

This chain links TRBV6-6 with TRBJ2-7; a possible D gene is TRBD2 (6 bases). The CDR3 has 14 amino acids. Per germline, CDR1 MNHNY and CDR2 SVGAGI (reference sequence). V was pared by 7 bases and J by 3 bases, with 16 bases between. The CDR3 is CASTPSGGNYEQYF. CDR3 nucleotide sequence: TGTGCCAGCACTCCCTCCGGGGGAAACTACGAGCAGTACTTC.

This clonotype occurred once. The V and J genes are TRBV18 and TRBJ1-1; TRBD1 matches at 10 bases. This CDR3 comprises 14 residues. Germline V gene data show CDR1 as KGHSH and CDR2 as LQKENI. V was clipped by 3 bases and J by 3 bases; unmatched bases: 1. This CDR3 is CASSPGTGDTEAFF. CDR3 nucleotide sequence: TGTGCCAGCTCACCTGGGACAGGGGACACTGAAGCTTTCTTT.

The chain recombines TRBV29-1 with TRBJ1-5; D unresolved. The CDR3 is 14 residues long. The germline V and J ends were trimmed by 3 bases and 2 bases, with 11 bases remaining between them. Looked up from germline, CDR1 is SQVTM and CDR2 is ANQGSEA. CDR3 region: CSVEPPAGNQPQHF. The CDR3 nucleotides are TGCAGCGTTGAGCCCCCGGCGGGCAATCAGCCCCAGCATTTT.

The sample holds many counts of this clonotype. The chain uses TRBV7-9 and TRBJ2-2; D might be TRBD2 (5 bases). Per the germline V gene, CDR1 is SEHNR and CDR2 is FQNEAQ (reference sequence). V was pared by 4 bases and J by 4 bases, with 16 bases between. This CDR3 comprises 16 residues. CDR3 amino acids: CASSSPTDGITGELFF. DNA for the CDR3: TGTGCCAGCAGCTCCCCTACTGACGGGATCACCGGGGAGCTGTTTTTT.